This T cell receptor (beta chain) appears in the sequencing data of a study of T-cell reconstitution after alpha-beta-depleted transplantation in children. Preparation of the TCRbeta library used unique molecular identifiers. Each CDR3 protein gets one entry after TCRdb re-called the PCR reads with MiXCR. The table includes around 600,000 distinct CDR3 sequences, approximately 17% detected once. This material consisted of PBMCs from the stem cell graft donor, taken from the stem cell graft. This TCR was recovered from a human donor who donated a stem cell graft to a child with acute myeloid leukemia.

The DNA for the CDR3 is TGTGCCAGCAGTTTATCGAGGAACCACGAGCAGTACTTC. Protein product: CASSLSRNHEQYF. V and J are TRBV27 and TRBJ2-7; the D is unclear. The CDR3 totals 13 residues. Per germline, CDR1 MNHEY and CDR2 SMNVEV (reference sequence). The germline V and J ends were trimmed by 0 bases and 5 bases, with 8 bases remaining between them.